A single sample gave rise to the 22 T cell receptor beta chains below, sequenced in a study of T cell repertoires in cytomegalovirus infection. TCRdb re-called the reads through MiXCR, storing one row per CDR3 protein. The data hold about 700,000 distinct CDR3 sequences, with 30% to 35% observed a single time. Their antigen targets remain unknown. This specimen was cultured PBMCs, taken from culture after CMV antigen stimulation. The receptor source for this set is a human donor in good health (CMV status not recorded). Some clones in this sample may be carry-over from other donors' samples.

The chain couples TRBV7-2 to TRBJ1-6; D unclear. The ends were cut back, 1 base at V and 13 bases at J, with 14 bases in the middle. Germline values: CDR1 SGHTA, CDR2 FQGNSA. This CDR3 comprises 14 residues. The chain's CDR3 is CASSLVEGLGPLHF. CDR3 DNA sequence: TGTGCCAGCAGCTTAGTCGAGGGCCTAGGGCCCCTCCACTTT.

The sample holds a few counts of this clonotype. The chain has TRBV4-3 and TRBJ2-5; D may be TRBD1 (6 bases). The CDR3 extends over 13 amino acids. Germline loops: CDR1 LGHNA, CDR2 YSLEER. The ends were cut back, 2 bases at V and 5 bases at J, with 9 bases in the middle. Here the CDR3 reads CASSQYRAETQYF. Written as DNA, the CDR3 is TGCGCCAGCAGCCAATACAGGGCGGAGACCCAGTACTTC.

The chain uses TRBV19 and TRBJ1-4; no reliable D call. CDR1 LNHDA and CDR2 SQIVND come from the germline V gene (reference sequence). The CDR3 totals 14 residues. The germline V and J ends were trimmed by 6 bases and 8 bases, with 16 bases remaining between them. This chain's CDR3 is CASSHGRIGEKLFF. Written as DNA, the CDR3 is TGTGCCAGTAGCCACGGACGGATCGGGGAAAAACTGTTTTTT.

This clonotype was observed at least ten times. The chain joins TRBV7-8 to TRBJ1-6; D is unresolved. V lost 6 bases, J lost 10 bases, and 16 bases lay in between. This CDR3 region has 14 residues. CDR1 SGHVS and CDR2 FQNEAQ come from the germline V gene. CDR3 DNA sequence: TGTGCCAGCAGGCCGGGAATAGGGCAATCACCCCTCCACTTT. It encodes CASRPGIGQSPLHF.

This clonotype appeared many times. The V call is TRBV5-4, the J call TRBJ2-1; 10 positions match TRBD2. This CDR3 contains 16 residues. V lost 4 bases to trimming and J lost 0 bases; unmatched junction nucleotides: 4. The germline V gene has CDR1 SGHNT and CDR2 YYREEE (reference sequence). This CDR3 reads CASSPSGGHSYNEQFF. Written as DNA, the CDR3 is TGTGCCAGCAGCCCTAGCGGGGGCCACTCCTACAATGAGCAGTTCTTC.

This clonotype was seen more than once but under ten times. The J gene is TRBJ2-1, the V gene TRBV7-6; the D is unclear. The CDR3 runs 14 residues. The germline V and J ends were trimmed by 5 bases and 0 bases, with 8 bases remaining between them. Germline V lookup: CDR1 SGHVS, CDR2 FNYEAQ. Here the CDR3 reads CASSQASSYNEQFF. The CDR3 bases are TGTGCCAGCAGCCAAGCCTCCTCCTACAATGAGCAGTTCTTC.

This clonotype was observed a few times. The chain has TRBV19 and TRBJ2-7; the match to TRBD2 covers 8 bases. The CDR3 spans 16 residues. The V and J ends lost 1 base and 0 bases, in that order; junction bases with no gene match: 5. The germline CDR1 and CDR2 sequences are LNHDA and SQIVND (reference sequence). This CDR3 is CASSIAGGDLSYEQYF. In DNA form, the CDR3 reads TGTGCCAGTAGTATAGCGGGAGGGGACCTCTCCTACGAGCAGTACTTC.

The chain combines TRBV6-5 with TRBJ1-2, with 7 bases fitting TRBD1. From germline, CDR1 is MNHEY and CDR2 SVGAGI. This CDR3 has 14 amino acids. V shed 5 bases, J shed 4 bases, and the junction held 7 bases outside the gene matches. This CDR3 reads CASSVTGQVYGYTF. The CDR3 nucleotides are TGTGCCAGCAGTGTGACCGGACAGGTCTATGGCTACACCTTC.

CDR3 sequence (DNA): TGTGCCAGCAACCTTGGGACCGCCTCCTACAATGAGCAGTTCTTC. Encoded protein: CASNLGTASYNEQFF. V is TRBV6-8 and J is TRBJ2-1; D is possibly TRBD1 or TRBD2 (5 bases each). The CDR3 consists of 15 residues. Trimming shortened V by 7 bases and J by 0 bases, and 13 bases separated the two germline ends. The germline gives CDR1 MNHGY, CDR2 SAAAGT.

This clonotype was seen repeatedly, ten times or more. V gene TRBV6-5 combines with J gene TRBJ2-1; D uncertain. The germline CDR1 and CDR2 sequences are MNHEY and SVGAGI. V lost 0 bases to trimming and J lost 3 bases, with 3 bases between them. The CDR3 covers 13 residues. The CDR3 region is CASSYSYYNEQFF. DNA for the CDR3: TGTGCCAGCAGTTACTCGTACTACAATGAGCAGTTCTTC.

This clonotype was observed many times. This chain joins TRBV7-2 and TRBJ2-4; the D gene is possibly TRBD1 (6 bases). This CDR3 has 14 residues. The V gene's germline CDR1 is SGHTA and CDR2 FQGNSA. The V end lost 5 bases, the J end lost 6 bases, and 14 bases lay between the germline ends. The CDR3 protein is CASSHRDFGNIQYF. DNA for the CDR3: TGTGCCAGCAGCCACAGGGATTTTGGAAACATTCAGTACTTC.

The CDR3 sequence is CSVEWRGQYYGYTF. CDR3 in DNA: TGCAGCGTTGAATGGAGGGGCCAATACTATGGCTACACCTTC. The J gene is TRBJ1-2, the V gene TRBV29-1; tentatively, D is TRBD1 (5 bases). V was trimmed by 2 bases and J by 3 bases, leaving 13 bases between them. Germline CDR1 and CDR2: SQVTM and ANQGSEA. This CDR3 is built from 14 residues.

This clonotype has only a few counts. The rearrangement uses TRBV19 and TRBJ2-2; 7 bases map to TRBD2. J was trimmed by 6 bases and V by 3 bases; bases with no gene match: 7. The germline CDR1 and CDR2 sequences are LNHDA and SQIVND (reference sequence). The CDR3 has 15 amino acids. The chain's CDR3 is CASSIEAGEPGELFF. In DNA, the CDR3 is TGTGCCAGTAGTATTGAGGCGGGAGAGCCCGGGGAGCTGTTTTTT.

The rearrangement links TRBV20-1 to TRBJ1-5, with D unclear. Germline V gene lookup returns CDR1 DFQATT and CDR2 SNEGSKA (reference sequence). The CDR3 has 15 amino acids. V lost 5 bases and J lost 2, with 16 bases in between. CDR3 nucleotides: TGCAGTGCTTATCTAATGGGTGACGGCAATCAGCCCCAGCATTTT. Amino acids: CSAYLMGDGNQPQHF.

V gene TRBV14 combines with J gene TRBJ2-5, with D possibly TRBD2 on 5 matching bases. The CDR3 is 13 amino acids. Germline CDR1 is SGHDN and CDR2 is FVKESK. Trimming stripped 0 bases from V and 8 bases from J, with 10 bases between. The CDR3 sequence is CASSQEYSGTQYF. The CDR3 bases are TGTGCCAGCAGCCAAGAGTACAGCGGAACCCAGTACTTC.

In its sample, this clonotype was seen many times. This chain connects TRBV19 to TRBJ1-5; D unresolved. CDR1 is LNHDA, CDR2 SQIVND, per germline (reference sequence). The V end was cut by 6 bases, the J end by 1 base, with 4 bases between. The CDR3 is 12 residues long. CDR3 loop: CASRLSNQPQHF. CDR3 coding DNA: TGTGCCAGTAGACTAAGCAATCAGCCCCAGCATTTT. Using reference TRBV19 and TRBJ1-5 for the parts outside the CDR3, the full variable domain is DGGITQSPKYLFRKEGQNVTLSCEQNLNHDAMYWYRQDPGQGLRLIYYSQIVNDFQKGDIAEGYSVSREKKESFPLTVTSAQKNPTAFYLCASRLSNQPQHFGDGTRLSIL.

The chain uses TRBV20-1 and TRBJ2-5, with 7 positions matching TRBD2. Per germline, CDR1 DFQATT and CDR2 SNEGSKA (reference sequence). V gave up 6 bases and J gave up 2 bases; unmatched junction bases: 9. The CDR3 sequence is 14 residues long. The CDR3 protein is CSADGAGFQETQYF. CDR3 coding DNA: TGCAGTGCCGACGGAGCGGGGTTTCAAGAGACCCAGTACTTC.

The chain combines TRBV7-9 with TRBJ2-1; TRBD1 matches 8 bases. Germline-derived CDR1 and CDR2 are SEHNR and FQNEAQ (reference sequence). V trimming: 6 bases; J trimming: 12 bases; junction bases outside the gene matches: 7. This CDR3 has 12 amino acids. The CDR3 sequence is CASSPDRGGQFF. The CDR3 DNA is TGTGCCAGCAGTCCTGACAGGGGTGGGCAGTTCTTC.

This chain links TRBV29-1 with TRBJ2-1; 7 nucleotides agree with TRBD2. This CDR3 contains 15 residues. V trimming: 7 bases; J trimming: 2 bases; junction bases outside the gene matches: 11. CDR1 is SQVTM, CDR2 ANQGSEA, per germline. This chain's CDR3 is CSALVREKTYNEQFF. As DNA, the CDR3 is TGCAGCGCCCTTGTGCGGGAGAAAACCTACAATGAGCAGTTCTTC.

CDR3 in amino acids: CSAKGGFNEQFF. Written as DNA, the CDR3 is TGCAGTGCTAAGGGAGGCTTTAATGAGCAGTTCTTC. The chain carries TRBV20-1 and TRBJ2-1; D possibly corresponds to TRBD2 (6 bases). The CDR3 is 12 amino acids. V dropped 4 bases and J dropped 7 bases, with 11 bases sitting between them. The germline CDR1 and CDR2 sequences are DFQATT and SNEGSKA (reference sequence).

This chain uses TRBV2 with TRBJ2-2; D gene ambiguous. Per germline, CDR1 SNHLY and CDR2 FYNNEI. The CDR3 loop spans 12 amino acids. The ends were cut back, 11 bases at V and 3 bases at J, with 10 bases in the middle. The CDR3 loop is CALDGDTGELFF. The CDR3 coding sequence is TGTGCCCTGGACGGAGACACCGGGGAGCTGTTTTTT.

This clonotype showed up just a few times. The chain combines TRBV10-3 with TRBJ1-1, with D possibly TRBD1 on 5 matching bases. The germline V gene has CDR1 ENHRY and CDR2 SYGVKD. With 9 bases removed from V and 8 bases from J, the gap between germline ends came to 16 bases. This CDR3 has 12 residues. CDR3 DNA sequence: TGTGCCATGGGTGCCACCCAGGGAGAAGCTTTCTTT. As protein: CAMGATQGEAFF.